The rows below give T cell receptor beta chains drawn from one sample of a study of OX40 agonist ivuxolimab in advanced cancers. The assay was immunoSEQ multiplex PCR, and TCRdb's table has in-frame clones only and misses some. The sample contains about 53,000 clones, over 75% of which appear only once. The specimen was CD4+ or CD8+ T cells sorted from blood, collected in a trial of the OX40 agonist ivuxolimab. All receptors come from an adult with an advanced solid tumor such as melanoma, head and neck, liver or kidney cancer. The CDR3 runs from the conserved cysteine through the conserved F or W. D genes are given only for firm matches. Rows give clone size only sometimes, using once, few, many, or a class for an expanded clone.

TRBV6-1	TRBJ1-3	-	-	CASSTGGSGNTIYF	TGTGCCAGCTCCACCGGGGGGTCTGGAAACACCATATATTTT
TRBV6-1	TRBJ2-1	-	-	CASSLGDLSYNEQFF	TGTGCCAGCTCCCTCGGGGACCTTTCCTACAATGAGCAGTTCTTC
TRBV18	TRBJ2-2	-	TRBD2	CASSPRSGRDTGELFF	TGTGCCAGCTCACCACGAAGCGGGAGGGACACCGGGGAGCTGTTTTTT
TRBV12-5	TRBJ2-1	-	TRBD2	CASARAGGYNEQFF	TGTGCTAGTGCGAGAGCGGGGGGGTACAATGAGCAGTTCTTC
TRBV2	TRBJ2-7	-	-	CASRPGDYEQYF	TGTGCCAGCAGACCGGGGGACTACGAGCAGTACTTC
TRBV19	TRBJ1-4	-	-	CASSRRAKDEKLFF	TGTGCCAGTAGTAGGCGGGCTAAGGATGAAAAACTGTTTTTT
TRBV5-1	TRBJ2-2	-	-	CASSFGRPNTGELFF	TGCGCCAGCAGCTTCGGCAGGCCGAACACCGGGGAGCTGTTTTTT
TRBV7-3	TRBJ2-2	once	-	CASRPADTSNTGELFF	TGTGCCAGCCGTCCGGCAGATACTTCGAACACCGGGGAGCTGTTTTTT
TRBV7-6	TRBJ2-5	-	-	CASSVPGAPQETQYF	TGTGCCAGCAGCGTGCCAGGGGCACCTCAAGAGACCCAGTACTTC
TRBV12-5	TRBJ2-1	-	-	CASGPGLAQSEQFF	TGTGCTAGTGGTCCGGGGCTAGCGCAATCTGAGCAGTTCTTC
TRBV18	TRBJ2-3	-	TRBD2	CASSPLSAGGRTDTQYF	TGTGCCAGCTCACCACTCTCAGCGGGAGGGCGCACAGATACGCAGTATTTT
TRBV27	TRBJ2-3	-	TRBD2	CASRLLGEGDTQYF	TGTGCCAGCAGGCTCCTCGGGGAGGGAGATACGCAGTATTTT
TRBV13	TRBJ1-1	-	TRBD1	CASRGTGGMNTEAFF	TGTGCCAGCAGGGGGACAGGGGGTATGAACACTGAAGCTTTCTTT
TRBV2	TRBJ2-3	-	-	CASTTNWEDTQYF	TGTGCCAGCACCACCAATTGGGAGGATACGCAGTATTTT
TRBV18	TRBJ2-5	-	-	CASSPRQTQETQYF	TGTGCCAGCTCACCGCGACAGACCCAAGAGACCCAGTACTTC
TRBV27	TRBJ1-4	-	TRBD1	CASSLLSGGGEKLFF	TGTGCCAGCAGTTTATTATCAGGGGGCGGTGAAAAACTGTTTTTT